A selection of T cell receptor beta chains follows, all from one sample in a study of blood T cell repertoires in COVID-19. The assay was immunoSEQ multiplex PCR, and TCRdb's table has in-frame clones only and misses some. The data show tens of thousands of clones, around 87% seen once. Source material: peripheral blood. Receptor source: a human donor in a cohort sampled during active COVID-19. The donor label of this sample is uncertain. Each CDR3 is given with its conserved first and last residue. D genes are given only for firm matches. A row's size may be missing; if present it is once, few, many or a size class.

>TRBJ2-1|-|-|TRBV25-1
CASSARQGSYNEQFF
TGTGCCAGCAGTGCCCGCCAGGGATCCTACAATGAGCAGTTCTTC
>TRBJ2-2|TRBD2|-|TRBV18
CASSPLAGGFTGELFF
TGTGCCAGCTCACCACTAGCGGGAGGTTTCACCGGGGAGCTGTTTTTT
>TRBJ2-1|-|-|TRBV21-1
CASSKDTTSGRVNEQFF
TGTGCCAGCAGCAAAGATACGACTAGCGGGAGGGTTAATGAGCAGTTCTTC
>TRBJ2-3|-|once|TRBV11-3
CASSFGGSTDTQYF
TGTGCCAGCAGCTTTGGCGGAAGCACAGATACGCAGTATTTT
>TRBJ2-1|TRBD2|-|TRBV5-1
CASSPAGAKNEQFF
TGCGCCAGCAGCCCAGCGGGAGCGAAGAATGAGCAGTTCTTC
>TRBJ2-1|TRBD1|-|TRBV7-6
CASSNRDRGRSEQFF
TGTGCCAGCAGCAACCGGGACAGGGGGCGAAGTGAGCAGTTCTTC
>TRBJ2-2|TRBD1|-|TRBV28
CASGPLGQSGELFF
TGTGCCAGCGGTCCCTTGGGACAGAGCGGGGAGCTGTTTTTT
>TRBJ2-3|-|-|TRBV9
CASSPRIGTDTQYF
TGTGCCAGCAGCCCGCGGATTGGCACAGATACGCAGTATTTT
>TRBJ1-3|-|-|TRBV3-1/TRBV3-2
CASSQRDTRGNTIYF
TGTGCCAGCAGCCAGAGGGACACGCGGGGAAACACCATATATTTT
>TRBJ1-2|TRBD1|few|TRBV12-3/TRBV12-4
CASSSDRAYGYTF
TGTGCCAGCAGTTCGGACAGGGCCTATGGCTACACCTTC
>TRBJ2-5|TRBD2|-|TRBV15
CACGEAGVVETQYF
TGTGCCTGCGGCGAGGCGGGAGTAGTAGAGACCCAGTACTTC
>TRBJ1-6|-|-|TRBV6-5
CASSPGQLYNSPLHF
TGTGCCAGCAGTCCTGGACAGCTTTATAATTCACCCCTCCACTTT
>TRBJ2-1|-|-|TRBV6-6
CASTPRPGASYNEQFF
TGTGCCAGCACTCCACGCCCAGGGGCCTCCTACAATGAGCAGTTCTTC
>TRBJ2-1|-|-|TRBV4-1
CASSRRLRSSYNEQFF
TGCGCCAGCAGCCGGCGACTACGTAGCTCCTACAATGAGCAGTTCTTC
>TRBJ1-2|TRBD1|-|TRBV4-2
CASSQEGTGIYGYTF
TGTGCCAGCAGCCAAGAGGGGACAGGGATCTATGGCTACACCTTC
>TRBJ2-5|-|-|TRBV3-1/TRBV3-2
CASSQDLARRETQYF
TGTGCCAGCAGCCAAGATTTGGCGCGGCGAGAGACCCAGTACTTC
>TRBJ2-1|-|-|TRBV6-5
CASSPTRGPINEQFF
TGTGCCAGCAGTCCCACCCGGGGTCCTATTAATGAGCAGTTCTTC
>TRBJ1-5|TRBD1|-|TRBV11-3
CASSVLTGGEGQPQHF
TGTGCCAGCAGCGTCCTCACAGGGGGCGAGGGTCAGCCCCAGCATTTT
>TRBJ2-7|TRBD2|-|TRBV11-2
CASSNSGSGEQYF
TGTGCCAGCAGCAATAGCGGGAGTGGCGAGCAGTACTTC
>TRBJ2-5|TRBD1|-|TRBV19
CASSTLGQQETQYF
TGTGCCAGTAGTACTCTGGGACAGCAAGAGACCCAGTACTTC
>TRBJ2-1|TRBD2|-|TRBV5-4
CASSRLAGGSSYNEQFF
TGTGCCAGCAGCAGACTAGCGGGAGGGAGCTCCTACAATGAGCAGTTCTTC
>TRBJ1-6|TRBD1|-|TRBV19
CASSMTGYNSPLHF
TGTGCCAGTAGTATGACAGGGTACAATTCACCCCTCCACTTT
>TRBJ1-2|TRBD1|-|TRBV6-1
CASSEMTGQNYGYTF
TGTGCCAGCAGTGAAATGACAGGGCAAAACTATGGCTACACCTTC
>TRBJ1-5|TRBD1|-|TRBV6-5
CASKPSGTGGQPQHF
TGTGCCAGCAAACCCTCCGGGACAGGGGGTCAGCCCCAGCATTTT
>TRBJ2-5|-|-|TRBV19
CASSRSRGEETQYF
TGTGCCAGTAGTAGATCCAGGGGTGAAGAGACCCAGTACTTC
>TRBJ2-1|TRBD2|few|TRBV18
CASSLAGGPYNEQFF
TGTGCCAGCTCCCTAGCGGGAGGTCCTTACAATGAGCAGTTCTTC
>TRBJ2-7|-|-|TRBV7-9
CASSLAPGLISEQYF
TGTGCCAGCAGCTTAGCTCCCGGACTCATCAGCGAGCAGTACTTC
>TRBJ1-2|TRBD1|-|TRBV23-1
CASSQLRQGRTGGYTF
TGCGCCAGCAGTCAATTGAGACAGGGGAGGACGGGGGGCTACACCTTC
>TRBJ1-2|TRBD1|-|TRBV15
CATSMSRGPVYGYTF
TGTGCCACCAGCATGTCCAGGGGGCCGGTCTATGGCTACACCTTC
>TRBJ2-7|TRBD1|-|TRBV6-6
CASSYSGRGLSYEQYF
TGTGCCAGCAGTTACTCGGGCAGGGGGCTATCCTACGAGCAGTACTTC
>TRBJ2-5|TRBD2|few|TRBV11-3
CASSDQLAGVETQYF
TGTGCCAGCAGCGACCAACTAGCGGGAGTAGAGACCCAGTACTTC
>TRBJ2-7|TRBD1|-|TRBV24-1
CATSDPGTGNKYEQYF
TGTGCCACCAGTGACCCCGGGACAGGGAATAAGTACGAGCAGTACTTC
>TRBJ1-1|TRBD1|-|TRBV3-1/TRBV3-2
CASSPNRQGAEAFF
TGTGCCAGCAGCCCAAACAGACAGGGGGCTGAGGCTTTCTTT
>TRBJ2-6|-|-|TRBV6-1
CASSVGGGRSGANVLTF
TGTGCCAGCAGTGTAGGAGGGGGCCGCTCTGGGGCCAACGTCCTGACTTTC
>TRBJ2-2|TRBD2|few|TRBV28
CASSPAGLAGAGELFF
TGTGCCAGCAGCCCTGCGGGACTAGCGGGAGCCGGGGAGCTGTTTTTT
>TRBJ2-7|TRBD1|-|TRBV12-5
CASGPHRGEQYF
TGTGCTAGTGGTCCTCACAGGGGCGAGCAGTACTTC
>TRBJ2-3|TRBD2|once|TRBV18
CASSQGLVVQNTQYF
TGTGCCAGCTCACAGGGACTAGTGGTTCAGAATACGCAGTATTTT
>TRBJ1-5|-|few|TRBV19
CASSRGRDSNQPQHF
TGTGCCAGTAGTAGGGGCAGGGATAGCAATCAGCCCCAGCATTTT
>TRBJ1-2|TRBD1|-|TRBV2
CASTFAGTGGTRDF
TGTGCCAGCACCTTCGCCGGGACAGGGGGAACCAGGGATTTC
>TRBJ2-2|TRBD2|-|TRBV2
CASSDGLAGRNTGELFF
TGTGCCAGCAGTGACGGGCTAGCGGGGAGAAACACCGGGGAGCTGTTTTTT
>TRBJ1-3|-|-|TRBV5-1
CASSPGFYGNTIYF
TGCGCCAGCAGCCCAGGCTTCTATGGAAACACCATATATTTT
>TRBJ2-3|TRBD1|-|TRBV5-1
CASHSGQPLTDTQYF
TGCGCCAGCCACTCGGGACAGCCGCTAACAGATACGCAGTATTTT
>TRBJ2-2|-|-|TRBV6-5
CASISGNTGELFF
TGTGCCAGCATTAGCGGGAACACCGGGGAGCTGTTTTTT
>TRBJ2-7|-|-|TRBV11-2
CASSLDPQSYEQYF
TGTGCCAGCAGCTTAGATCCACAGTCCTACGAGCAGTACTTC
>TRBJ2-3|-|-|TRBV5-1
CASSSLVTDTQYF
TGCGCCAGCAGCTCACTAGTAACAGATACGCAGTATTTT
>TRBJ2-3|-|few|TRBV5-1
CASRDSASTDTQYF
TGCGCCAGCAGGGATAGCGCAAGCACAGATACGCAGTATTTT
>TRBJ1-1|TRBD1|-|TRBV2
CASSGRQGVGTEAFF
TGTGCCAGCAGTGGCCGACAGGGAGTCGGCACTGAAGCTTTCTTT
>TRBJ2-7|-|-|TRBV2
CASSEGQGLEQYF
TGTGCCAGCAGTGAAGGTCAGGGCCTCGAGCAGTACTTC
>TRBJ1-2|-|-|TRBV2
CASSAEAGYTF
TGTGCCAGCAGTGCTGAGGCCGGCTACACCTTC
>TRBJ2-7|TRBD2|-|TRBV7-9
CASSSRASGSYEQYF
TGTGCCAGCAGCTCCCGGGCTAGCGGGAGCTACGAGCAGTACTTC
>TRBJ2-5|TRBD2|-|TRBV7-9
CASSKGTSAQETQYF
TGTGCCAGCAGCAAAGGGACTAGCGCGCAAGAGACCCAGTACTTC
>TRBJ2-2|-|-|TRBV5-4
CASSLGQNTGELFF
TGTGCCAGCAGCTTGGGGCAGAACACCGGGGAGCTGTTTTTT